Shown below are 8 T cell receptor beta chains from a single sample sequenced in a study of OX40 agonist ivuxolimab in advanced cancers. Clones were sequenced by immunoSEQ multiplex PCR, and TCRdb holds only the in-frame ones, with some missing. This table holds about 62,000 clones, roughly nine tenths found once. The input for sequencing was CD4+ or CD8+ T cells sorted from blood, taken in a trial of the OX40 agonist ivuxolimab. The source is an adult with an advanced solid tumor such as melanoma, head and neck, liver or kidney cancer.

The CDR3 region has the DNA TGTGCCAGCATCCAGCCCCCCGCAAAGGGCCTGGGGGAGCAGTACTTC. It specifies CASIQPPAKGLGEQYF. This chain joins TRBV28 and TRBJ2-7; D unresolved. The germline V gene has CDR1 MDHEN and CDR2 SYDVKM. This CDR3 has 16 residues. Trimming took 7 bases from V and 7 from J, leaving 26 bases between them.

The chain has TRBV27 and TRBJ1-2, with TRBD1 matching over 12 bases. Germline V gene data show CDR1 as MNHEY and CDR2 as SMNVEV (reference sequence). The V and J ends lost 6 bases and 8 bases, in that order; junction bases with no gene match: 10. The CDR3 is 15 amino acids. The CDR3 sequence is CASRGTGGLVNGYTF. The CDR3 DNA follows: TGTGCCAGCAGGGGGACAGGGGGCCTCGTTAACGGCTACACCTTC.

This chain links TRBV6-5 with TRBJ1-3; weak D call: TRBD1 (6 bases). The CDR3 has 14 amino acids. In germline, CDR1 is MNHEY, CDR2 SVGAGI. V lost 6 bases to trimming and J lost 0 bases, with 9 bases between them. As DNA, the CDR3 is TGTGCCAGCAGACCGGGACACTCTGGAAACACCATATATTTT. Translating it yields CASRPGHSGNTIYF.

V gene TRBV10-3 combines with J gene TRBJ1-4; D perhaps matches TRBD1 (6 bases). The germline gives CDR1 ENHRY, CDR2 SYGVKD. The V end lost 11 bases, the J end lost 3 bases, and 13 bases lay between the germline ends. This CDR3 comprises 13 residues. The CDR3 here is CAASGQPNEKLFF. In nucleotides, the CDR3 is TGTGCCGCCTCAGGACAGCCTAATGAAAAACTGTTTTTT.

This CDR3 is CATRTGVSTDTQYF. The DNA for the CDR3 is TGTGCCACCAGGACAGGGGTTAGCACAGATACGCAGTATTTT. The chain combines TRBV15 with TRBJ2-3, with 8 bases fitting TRBD1. V gave up 6 bases and J gave up 0 bases; unmatched junction bases: 2. CDR3 length: 14 amino acids. From germline, CDR1 is LNHNV and CDR2 YYDKDF (reference sequence).

This sequence joins TRBV18 and TRBJ2-1; TRBD2 agrees at 12 bases. The CDR3 has 16 residues. Germline V gene sequence: CDR1 KGHSH, CDR2 LQKENI. V lost 4 bases to trimming and J lost 3 bases; unmatched junction nucleotides: 4. As DNA, the CDR3 is TGTGCCAGCTCACTACGGACTAGCGGGAACTACAATGAGCAGTTCTTC. Encoded protein: CASSLRTSGNYNEQFF. The variable domain in full, completed from reference TRBV18 and TRBJ2-1, reads NAGVMQNPRHLVRRRGQEARLRCSPMKGHSHVYWYRQLPEEGLKFMVYLQKENIIDESGMPKERFSAEFPKEGPSILRIQQVVRGDSAAYFCASSLRTSGNYNEQFFGPGTRLTVL.

The chain carries TRBV11-2 and TRBJ2-2; 7 bases are shared with TRBD1. The ends lost 1 base at V and 3 bases at J; junction bases unmatched: 5. Germline V gives CDR1 SGHAT, CDR2 FQNNGV. This CDR3 is built from 16 residues. The CDR3 nucleotides read TGTGCCAGCAGCTTAGGGCAGGGGGTCGACACCGGGGAGCTGTTTTTT. This translates into CASSLGQGVDTGELFF. Together with reference TRBV11-2 and TRBJ2-2, the CDR3 gives the full variable domain: EAGVAQSPRYKIIEKRQSVAFWCNPISGHATLYWYQQILGQGPKLLIQFQNNGVVDDSQLPKDRFSAERLKGVDSTLKIQPAKLEDSAVYLCASSLGQGVDTGELFFGEGSRLTVL.

As concerns this clone: Other DNA sequences from this sample encode an identical CDR3 as well. The chain combines TRBV10-1 with TRBJ2-2; D gene unclear. Per the germline V gene, CDR1 is WNHNN and CDR2 is SYGVQD (reference sequence). The ends were cut back, 2 bases at V and 0 bases at J, with 10 bases in the middle. The CDR3 totals 16 residues. The CDR3: CASSESVGANTGELFF. The CDR3 bases are TGCGCCAGCAGTGAGAGTGTCGGAGCGAACACCGGGGAGCTGTTTTTT.